This T cell receptor beta chain was retrieved from a study of CD8+CD57+ T cells in acquired aplastic anemia. Turning to this clonotype: The antigen is undetermined.

The CDR3 sequence is 13 residues long. The V gene's germline CDR1 is SEHNR and CDR2 FQNEAQ (reference sequence). V was trimmed by 5 bases and J by 2 bases, leaving 7 bases between them. Using genomic DNA as the template, TCR beta VDJ and CDR3 profiling was carried out. TCRdb re-derived calls from the reads in MiXCR, one entry per CDR3 protein. The data show 450,000 to 600,000 distinct CDR3 sequences, about a third seen once. General study points: Patients and controls were found to share 25 to 35 CD8+ CDR3 sequences. CD8+ Simpson's diversity showed no significant patient-control difference.

Only patients with CD8+CD57+ cell expansion on flow cytometry were chosen for sequencing. Everyone among the patients had severe acquired aplastic anemia. Receipt of therapy had not occurred in any patient by the time of blood sampling. The J gene is TRBJ2-1, the V gene TRBV7-9; D is uncertain. The sample consisted of sorted CD4+, CD8+, or CD8+CD57+ T cells (not recorded which) from PBMCs. The TCR comes from a human donor with aplastic anemia. Written as DNA, the CDR3 is TGTGCCAGCAGCGCCCCCCCCTACAATGAGCAGTTCTTC. Translation gives CASSAPPYNEQFF.